Following are 18 T cell receptor beta chains from one sample sequenced in a study of T cell changes during pregnancy in multiple sclerosis. Measured with immunoSEQ multiplex PCR; TCRdb has only the in-frame clones, and not every one. The data show about 51,000 clones, around 92% seen once. The sequenced sample was CD4+ T cells from peripheral blood mononuclear cells, obtained in the third trimester of pregnancy. Receptors were obtained from a female donor with multiple sclerosis, enrolled in a pregnancy study.

The chain employs TRBV7-9 and TRBJ2-7, with TRBD1 matching 12 bases. The CDR3 is made up of 17 amino acids. The germline V gene encodes CDR1 SEHNR and CDR2 FQNEAQ (reference sequence). V dropped 1 base and J dropped 0; count of bases not matched to a gene: 4. The CDR3 spells CASSLVGTGGLSYEQYF. The CDR3 DNA reads as TGTGCCAGCAGCTTAGTAGGGACAGGGGGCCTCTCCTACGAGCAGTACTTC.

CDR3 protein: CSVRQGNEQFF. The CDR3 DNA follows: TGCAGCGTCCGACAGGGCAATGAGCAGTTCTTC. This rearrangement joins TRBV29-1 to TRBJ2-1, with 7 bases lining up with TRBD1. Germline assignment: CDR1 SQVTM and CDR2 ANQGSEA. J lost 6 bases, V lost 6 bases, and 2 bases had no gene match. CDR3 length: 11 residues.

This clone was counted only a few times. The chain has TRBV7-9 and TRBJ2-7, with 7 positions matching TRBD2. V trimming: 1 base; J trimming: 7 bases; junction bases outside the gene matches: 10. Looked up from germline, CDR1 is SEHNR and CDR2 is FQNEAQ (reference sequence). The CDR3 totals 15 residues. The CDR3 here is CASSLDRGPGGEQYF. CDR3 in DNA: TGTGCCAGCAGCTTAGATCGGGGCCCGGGGGGAGAGCAGTACTTC.

V and J are TRBV28 and TRBJ2-1, with D tentatively TRBD2 (6 bases). This CDR3 region has 13 residues. Trimming took 6 bases from V and 6 from J, leaving 12 bases between them. Germline CDR1 is MDHEN and CDR2 is SYDVKM. CDR3 amino acids: CASSLRLGNEQFF. In DNA, the CDR3 is TGTGCCAGCAGCCTAAGACTAGGCAATGAGCAGTTCTTC. Together with reference TRBV28 and TRBJ2-1, the CDR3 gives the full variable domain: DVKVTQSSRYLVKRTGEKVFLECVQDMDHENMFWYRQDPGLGLRLIYFSYDVKMKEKGDIPEGYSVSREKKERFSLILESASTNQTSMYLCASSLRLGNEQFFGPGTRLTVL.

This clone has a single count. CDR3: CASSRGTSGSRGETQYF. The CDR3 coding sequence is TGTGCCAGCAGTAGAGGGACTAGCGGGAGTCGGGGGGAGACCCAGTACTTC. The chain recombines TRBV27 with TRBJ2-5, with TRBD2 identical over 14 bases. Germline loops: CDR1 MNHEY, CDR2 SMNVEV (reference sequence). V lost 5 bases, J lost 5 bases, and 10 bases stayed unmatched. The CDR3 has 17 amino acids.

The chain links TRBV14 to TRBJ2-7, with D perhaps TRBD2 (6 bases). The CDR3 sequence is 14 residues long. The V and J ends lost 6 bases and 7 bases respectively, with 19 bases between them. CDR1 is SGHDN, CDR2 FVKESK, per germline. The CDR3: CASSLGGVAGEQYF. CDR3 coding DNA: TGTGCCAGCAGTCTCGGAGGGGTCGCAGGGGAGCAGTACTTC.

V and J are TRBV11-2 and TRBJ2-1; D might be TRBD1 (6 bases). Germline V gene data show CDR1 as SGHAT and CDR2 as FQNNGV. CDR3 length: 15 residues. V dropped 3 bases and J dropped 5 bases, with 14 bases sitting between them. The CDR3 protein is CASSFQGLGNNEQFF. In DNA form, the CDR3 reads TGTGCCAGCAGCTTCCAGGGGCTAGGAAACAATGAGCAGTTCTTC.

The rearrangement links TRBV10-3 to TRBJ2-7; 9 bases align to TRBD1. Germline CDR1 ENHRY, CDR2 SYGVKD. V lost 4 bases, J lost 6 bases, and 10 bases stayed unmatched. CDR3 length equals 15 residues. CDR3: CAISGSTGGIPEQYF. The CDR3 bases are TGTGCCATCAGTGGGTCGACAGGGGGGATCCCCGAGCAGTACTTC.

This clone showed up just a few times. J is TRBJ1-1 and V is TRBV28; no reliable D call. The CDR3 has 15 residues. Per the germline V gene, CDR1 is MDHEN and CDR2 is SYDVKM. V was clipped by 3 bases and J by 4 bases, with 15 bases between them. CDR3 loop: CASSFPAPGGTEAFF. Here the CDR3 DNA reads TGTGCCAGCAGTTTTCCCGCCCCAGGAGGCACTGAAGCTTTCTTT.

This sequence joins TRBV19 and TRBJ1-5; no definite D call. V was trimmed by 1 base and J by 3 bases, leaving 13 bases between them. Per the germline V gene, CDR1 is LNHDA and CDR2 is SQIVND (reference sequence). The length of the CDR3 is 16 residues. As DNA, the CDR3 is TGTGCCAGTAGTATAGGGGTGCGGAGGCTCAATCAGCCCCAGCATTTT. Translated, it gives CASSIGVRRLNQPQHF.

The chain employs TRBV2 and TRBJ2-3; 9 bases agree with TRBD1. J gave up 14 bases and V 1 base, and 4 bases lay outside the gene matches. This CDR3 has 12 amino acids. Germline assignment: CDR1 SNHLY and CDR2 FYNNEI. CDR3 coding DNA: TGTGCCAGCAGTGAAGTTGGGACAGGGATGTATTTT. It is translated as CASSEVGTGMYF.

The rearrangement links TRBV5-1 to TRBJ2-3; D is uncertain. In germline, CDR1 is SGHRS, CDR2 YFSETQ. V lost 1 base to trimming and J lost 0 bases, with 12 bases between them. This CDR3 spans 16 amino acids. In DNA form, the CDR3 reads TGCGCCAGCAGCTTGTCTCCGGGTGCTAGCACAGATACGCAGTATTTT. It specifies CASSLSPGASTDTQYF.

This clone has a single count. The rearrangement joins TRBV19 to TRBJ2-5; a possible D gene is TRBD1 (7 bases). The CDR3 covers 15 residues. The V end was cut by 6 bases, the J end by 2 bases, with 16 bases between. Germline loops: CDR1 LNHDA, CDR2 SQIVND (reference sequence). The CDR3 loop is CASSPSGGRQETQYF. CDR3 nucleotides: TGTGCCAGTAGCCCGTCAGGGGGGCGGCAAGAGACCCAGTACTTC.

This clone was recorded only once. The J gene is TRBJ1-1, the V gene TRBV27; no firm D call. The germline V and J ends were trimmed by 5 bases and 0 bases, with 16 bases remaining between them. Per germline, CDR1 MNHEY and CDR2 SMNVEV (reference sequence). This CDR3 is 16 amino acids long. Here the CDR3 reads CASSPFVLGLNTEAFF. Written as DNA, the CDR3 is TGTGCCAGCAGTCCCTTCGTTCTTGGGCTGAACACTGAAGCTTTCTTT.

The CDR3 loop is CASSLYVGTSEDIQYF. DNA of the CDR3: TGTGCCAGCAGCTTGTACGTCGGGACTAGTGAAGACATTCAGTACTTC. This chain uses TRBV5-4 with TRBJ2-4; 8 bases line up with TRBD2. CDR1 and CDR2 from the germline V gene are SGHNT and YYREEE (reference sequence). The CDR3 loop spans 16 amino acids. Trimming took 1 base from V and 8 from J; bases not matched to a gene: 11. Variable domain in full (rest from reference TRBV5-4 and TRBJ2-4): ETGVTQSPTHLIKTRGQQVTLRCSSQSGHNTVSWYQQALGQGPQFIFQYYREEENGRGNFPPRFSGLQFPNYSSELNVNALELDDSALYLCASSLYVGTSEDIQYFGAGTRLSVL.

V gene TRBV7-2 combines with J gene TRBJ2-5; 7 bases fit TRBD2. V lost 5 bases to trimming and J lost 6 bases; unmatched junction nucleotides: 9. Germline values: CDR1 SGHTA, CDR2 FQGNSA. CDR3 length: 14 amino acids. The CDR3: CASSPNPSGKTQYF. The CDR3 DNA reads as TGTGCCAGCAGCCCAAATCCTAGCGGAAAGACCCAGTACTTC.

The chain combines TRBV28 with TRBJ2-3; 13 bases agree with TRBD2. The germline V gene encodes CDR1 MDHEN and CDR2 SYDVKM. J was trimmed by 7 bases and V by 6 bases; bases with no gene match: 4. The CDR3 length is 14 residues. This CDR3 reads CASRPGLAGHTQYF. In nucleotides, the CDR3 is TGTGCCAGCAGACCGGGACTAGCGGGGCATACGCAGTATTTT. The whole variable domain, filled in from reference TRBV28 and TRBJ2-3, reads DVKVTQSSRYLVKRTGEKVFLECVQDMDHENMFWYRQDPGLGLRLIYFSYDVKMKEKGDIPEGYSVSREKKERFSLILESASTNQTSMYLCASRPGLAGHTQYFGPGTRLTVL.

The rearrangement uses TRBV28 and TRBJ1-3; 8 nucleotides align to TRBD1. Germline CDR1 and CDR2: MDHEN and SYDVKM. CDR3 length: 16 amino acids. V trimming: 6 bases; J trimming: 0 bases; junction bases outside the gene matches: 7. CDR3 coding DNA: TGTGCCAGCAGGCCAACAGGGGGGAGCTCTGGAAACACCATATATTTT. This gives the protein CASRPTGGSSGNTIYF.